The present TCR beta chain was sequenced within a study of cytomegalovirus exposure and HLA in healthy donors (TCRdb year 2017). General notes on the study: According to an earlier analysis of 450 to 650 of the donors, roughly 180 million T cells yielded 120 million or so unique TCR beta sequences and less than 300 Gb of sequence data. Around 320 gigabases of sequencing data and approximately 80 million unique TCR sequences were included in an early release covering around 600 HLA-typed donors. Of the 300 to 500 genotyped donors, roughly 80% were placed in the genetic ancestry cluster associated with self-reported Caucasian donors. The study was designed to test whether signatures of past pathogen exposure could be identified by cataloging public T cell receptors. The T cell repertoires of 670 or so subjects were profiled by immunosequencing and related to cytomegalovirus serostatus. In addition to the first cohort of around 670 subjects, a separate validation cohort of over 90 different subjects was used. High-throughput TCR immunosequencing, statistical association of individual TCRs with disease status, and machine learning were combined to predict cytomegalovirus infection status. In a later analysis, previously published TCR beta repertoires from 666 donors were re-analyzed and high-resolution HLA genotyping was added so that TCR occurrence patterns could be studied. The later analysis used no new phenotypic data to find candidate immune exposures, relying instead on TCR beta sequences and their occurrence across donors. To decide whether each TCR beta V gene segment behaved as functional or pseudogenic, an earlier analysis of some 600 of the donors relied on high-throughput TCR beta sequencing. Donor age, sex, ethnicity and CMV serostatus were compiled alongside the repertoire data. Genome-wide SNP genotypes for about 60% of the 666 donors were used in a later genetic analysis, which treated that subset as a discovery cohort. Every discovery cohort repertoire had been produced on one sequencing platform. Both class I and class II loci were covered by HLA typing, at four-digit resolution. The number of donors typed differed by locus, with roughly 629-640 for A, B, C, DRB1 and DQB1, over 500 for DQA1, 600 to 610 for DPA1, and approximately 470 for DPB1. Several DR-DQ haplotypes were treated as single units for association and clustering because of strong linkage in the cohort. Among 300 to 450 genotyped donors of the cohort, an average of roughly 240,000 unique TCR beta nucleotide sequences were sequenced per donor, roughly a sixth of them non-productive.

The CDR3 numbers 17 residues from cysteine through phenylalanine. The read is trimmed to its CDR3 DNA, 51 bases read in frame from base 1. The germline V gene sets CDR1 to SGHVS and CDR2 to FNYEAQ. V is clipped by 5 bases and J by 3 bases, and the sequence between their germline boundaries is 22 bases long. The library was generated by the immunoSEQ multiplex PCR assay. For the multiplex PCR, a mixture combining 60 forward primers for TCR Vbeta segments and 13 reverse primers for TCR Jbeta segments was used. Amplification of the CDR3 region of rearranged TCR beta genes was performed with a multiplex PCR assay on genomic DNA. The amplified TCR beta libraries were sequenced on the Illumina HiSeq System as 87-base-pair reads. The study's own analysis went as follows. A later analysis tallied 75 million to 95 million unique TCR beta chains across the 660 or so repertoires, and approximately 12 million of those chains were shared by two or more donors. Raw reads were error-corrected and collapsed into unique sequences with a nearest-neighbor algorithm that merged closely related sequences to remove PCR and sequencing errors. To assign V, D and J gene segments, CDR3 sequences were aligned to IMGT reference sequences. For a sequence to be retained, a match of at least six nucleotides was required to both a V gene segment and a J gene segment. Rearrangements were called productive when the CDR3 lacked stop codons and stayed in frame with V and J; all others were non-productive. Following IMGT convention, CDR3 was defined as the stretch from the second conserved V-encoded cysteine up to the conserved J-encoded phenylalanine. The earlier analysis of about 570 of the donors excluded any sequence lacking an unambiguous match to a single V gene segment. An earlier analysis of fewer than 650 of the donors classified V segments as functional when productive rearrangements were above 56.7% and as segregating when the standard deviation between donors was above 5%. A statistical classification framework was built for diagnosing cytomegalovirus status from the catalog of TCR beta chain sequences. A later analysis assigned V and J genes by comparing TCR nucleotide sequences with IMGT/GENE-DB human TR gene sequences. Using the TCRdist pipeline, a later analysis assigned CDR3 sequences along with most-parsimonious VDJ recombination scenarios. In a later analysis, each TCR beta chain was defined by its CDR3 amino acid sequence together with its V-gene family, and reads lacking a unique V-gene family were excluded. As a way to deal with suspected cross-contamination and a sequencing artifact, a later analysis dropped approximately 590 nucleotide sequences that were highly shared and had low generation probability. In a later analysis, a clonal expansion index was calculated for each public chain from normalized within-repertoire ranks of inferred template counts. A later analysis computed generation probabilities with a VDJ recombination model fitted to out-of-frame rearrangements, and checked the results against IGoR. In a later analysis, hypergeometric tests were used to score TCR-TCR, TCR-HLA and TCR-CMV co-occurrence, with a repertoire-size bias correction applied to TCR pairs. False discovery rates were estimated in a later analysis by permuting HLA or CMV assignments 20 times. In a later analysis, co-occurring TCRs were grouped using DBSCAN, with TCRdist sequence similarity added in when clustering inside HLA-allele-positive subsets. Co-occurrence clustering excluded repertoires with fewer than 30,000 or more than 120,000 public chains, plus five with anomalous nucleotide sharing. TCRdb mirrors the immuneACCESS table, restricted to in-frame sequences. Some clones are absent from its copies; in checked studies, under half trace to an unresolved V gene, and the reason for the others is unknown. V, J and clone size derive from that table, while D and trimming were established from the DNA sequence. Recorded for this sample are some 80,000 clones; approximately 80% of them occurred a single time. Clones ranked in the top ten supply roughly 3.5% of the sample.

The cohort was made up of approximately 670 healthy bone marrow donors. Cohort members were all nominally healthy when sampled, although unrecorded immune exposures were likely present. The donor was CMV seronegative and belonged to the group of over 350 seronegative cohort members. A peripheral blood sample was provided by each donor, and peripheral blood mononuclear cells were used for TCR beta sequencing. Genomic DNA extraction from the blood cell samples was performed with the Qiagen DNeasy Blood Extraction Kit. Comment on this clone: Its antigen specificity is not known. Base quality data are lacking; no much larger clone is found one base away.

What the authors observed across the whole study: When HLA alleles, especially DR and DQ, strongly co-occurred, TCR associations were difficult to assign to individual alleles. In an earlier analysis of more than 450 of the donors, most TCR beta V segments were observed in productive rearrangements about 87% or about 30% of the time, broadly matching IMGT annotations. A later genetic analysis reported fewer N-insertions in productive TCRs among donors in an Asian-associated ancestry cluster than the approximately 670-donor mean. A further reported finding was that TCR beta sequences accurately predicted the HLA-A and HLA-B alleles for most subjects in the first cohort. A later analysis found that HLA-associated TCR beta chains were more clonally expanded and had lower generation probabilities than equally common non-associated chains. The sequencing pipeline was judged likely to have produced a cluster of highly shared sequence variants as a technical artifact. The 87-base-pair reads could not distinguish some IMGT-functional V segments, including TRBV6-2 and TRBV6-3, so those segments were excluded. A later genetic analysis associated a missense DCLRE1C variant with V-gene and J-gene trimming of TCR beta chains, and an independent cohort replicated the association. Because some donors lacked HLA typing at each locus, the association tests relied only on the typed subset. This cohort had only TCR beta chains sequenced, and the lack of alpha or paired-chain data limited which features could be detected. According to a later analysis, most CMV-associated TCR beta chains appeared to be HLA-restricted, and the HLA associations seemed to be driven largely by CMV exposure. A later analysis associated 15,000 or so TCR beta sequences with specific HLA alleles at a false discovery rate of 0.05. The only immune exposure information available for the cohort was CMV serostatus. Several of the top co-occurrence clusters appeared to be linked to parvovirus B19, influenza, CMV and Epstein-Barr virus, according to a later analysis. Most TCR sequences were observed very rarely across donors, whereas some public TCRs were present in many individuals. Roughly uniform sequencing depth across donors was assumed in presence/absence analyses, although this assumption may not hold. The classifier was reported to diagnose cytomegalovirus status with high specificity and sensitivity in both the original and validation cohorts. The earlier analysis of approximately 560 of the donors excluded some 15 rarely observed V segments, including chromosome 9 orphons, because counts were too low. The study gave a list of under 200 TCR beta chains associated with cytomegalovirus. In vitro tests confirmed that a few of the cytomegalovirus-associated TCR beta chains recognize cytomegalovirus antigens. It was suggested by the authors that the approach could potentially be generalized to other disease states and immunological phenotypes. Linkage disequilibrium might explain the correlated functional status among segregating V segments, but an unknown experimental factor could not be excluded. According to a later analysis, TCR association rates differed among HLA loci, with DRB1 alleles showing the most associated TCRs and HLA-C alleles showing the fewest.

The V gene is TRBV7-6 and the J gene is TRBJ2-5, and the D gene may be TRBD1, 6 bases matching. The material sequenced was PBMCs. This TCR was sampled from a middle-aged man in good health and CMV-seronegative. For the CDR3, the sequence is CASSPTRARGREETQYF. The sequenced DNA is TGTGCCAGCAGCCCGACCCGGGCCAGGGGCCGAGAAGAGACCCAGTACTTC.